This T cell receptor (beta chain) was recorded in a study of cytomegalovirus exposure and HLA in healthy donors. The wider study: The roughly 670 first-cohort repertoires and the 100 to 150 validation repertoires shared the same platform, a later analysis reported. Study results and caveats: Overall, about 160 TCR beta chains were annotated as cytomegalovirus-associated. While the bulk of TCR sequences proved rare, some public TCRs turned up in many donors. Researchers reported that a few CMV-associated chains were confirmed in vitro as CMV antigen-specific.

For this clone: What it binds is not known.

The table came from immunoSEQ multiplex PCR; TCRdb's copy has only in-frame clones and leaves some out. This table holds around 150,000 clones, 70% to 90% found once. The source of this sequence is a young woman in good health and CMV-seronegative. Sequenced material: PBMCs.

CDR3 bases: TGTGCCAGCGGGGACAACCTTAGAAAACTGTTTTTT. Its protein product is CASGDNLRKLFF. This rearrangement joins TRBV28 to TRBJ1-4; tentative D call: TRBD1 (6 bases). CDR3 length: 12 residues. V was clipped by 8 bases and J by 10 bases, with 14 bases between them. Germline lookup yields CDR1 MDHEN and CDR2 SYDVKM. The entire variable domain, with the rest obtained from reference TRBV28 and TRBJ1-4, is as follows: DVKVTQSSRYLVKRTGEKVFLECVQDMDHENMFWYRQDPGLGLRLIYFSYDVKMKEKGDIPEGYSVSREKKERFSLILESASTNQTSMYLCASGDNLRKLFFGSGTQLSVL.